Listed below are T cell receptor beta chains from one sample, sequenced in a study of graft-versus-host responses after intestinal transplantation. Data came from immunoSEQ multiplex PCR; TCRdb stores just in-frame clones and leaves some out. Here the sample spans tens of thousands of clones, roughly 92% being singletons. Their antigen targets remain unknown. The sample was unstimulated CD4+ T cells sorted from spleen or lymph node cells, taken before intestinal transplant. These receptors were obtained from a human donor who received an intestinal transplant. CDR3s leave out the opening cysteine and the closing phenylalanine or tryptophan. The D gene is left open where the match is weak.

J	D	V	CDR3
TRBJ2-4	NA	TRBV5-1	ASSLVPDLTGGGGIQY
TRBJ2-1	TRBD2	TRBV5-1	ASSLQSSVGRTQPASGSLYEQF
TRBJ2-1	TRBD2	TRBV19	ASSIEASGRLYEQF
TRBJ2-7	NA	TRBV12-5	ASGLREQY
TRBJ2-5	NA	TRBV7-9	ASSSPPKETQY
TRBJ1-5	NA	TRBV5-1	ASSFDGERQPQH
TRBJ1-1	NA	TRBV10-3	AISNRQGEAF
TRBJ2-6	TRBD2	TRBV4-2	ASSQVGLAGPSSGANVLT
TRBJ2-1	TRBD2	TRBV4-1	ASSQDSPQGLASGLYNEQF
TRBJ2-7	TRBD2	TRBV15	ATSTSTSGSSYEQY
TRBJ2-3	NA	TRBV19	ASSRTDTQY
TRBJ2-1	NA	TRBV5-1	ASSFLVLNEQF
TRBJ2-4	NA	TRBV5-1	ASSLGETAIQY
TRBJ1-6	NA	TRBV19	ASSIFFARGNSPLH
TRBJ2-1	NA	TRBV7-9	ASSGQDEQF
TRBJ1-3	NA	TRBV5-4	ASSLFRETGNTIY
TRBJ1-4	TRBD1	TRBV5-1	ASSLQTGTGVRGTNEKLF